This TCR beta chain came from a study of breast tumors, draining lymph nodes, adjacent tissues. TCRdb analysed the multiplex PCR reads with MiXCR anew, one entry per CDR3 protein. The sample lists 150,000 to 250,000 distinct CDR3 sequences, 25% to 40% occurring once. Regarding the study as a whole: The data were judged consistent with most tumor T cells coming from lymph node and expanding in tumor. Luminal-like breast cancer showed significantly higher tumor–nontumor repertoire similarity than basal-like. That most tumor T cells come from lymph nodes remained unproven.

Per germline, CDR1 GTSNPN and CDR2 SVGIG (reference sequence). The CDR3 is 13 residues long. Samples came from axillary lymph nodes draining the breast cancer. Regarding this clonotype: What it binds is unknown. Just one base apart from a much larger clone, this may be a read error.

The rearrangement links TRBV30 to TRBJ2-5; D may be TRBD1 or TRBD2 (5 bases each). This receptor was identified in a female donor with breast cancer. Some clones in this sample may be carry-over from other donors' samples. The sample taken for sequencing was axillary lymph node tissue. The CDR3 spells CAWSVLGLGTRYF. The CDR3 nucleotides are TGTGCCTGGAGTGTACTTGGTTTGGGGACCCGGTACTTC.